The rows below give T cell receptor beta chains drawn from one sample of a study of chemoradiotherapy in HPV16-positive cancers. Using immunoSEQ multiplex PCR, the repertoire was profiled, and TCRdb retains in-frame clones only, with some absent. The sample contains under 25,000 clones, 84% of which appear only once. The sequencing here drew on blood, taken from a patient who underwent chemoradiotherapy. These TCRs come from a human donor with HPV-associated anogenital cancer. Both conserved end residues are part of each CDR3.

TRBV10-1,TRBJ2-5,CASSSGRGVYGTQYF
TRBV11-2,TRBJ1-4,CASSRNTPGTGSDEKLFF
TRBV2,TRBJ2-5,CASKPDRGLQETQYF
TRBV10-3,TRBJ1-4,CAISESGQGLVKLFF
TRBV5-1,TRBJ2-4,CASSLAQTANIQYF
TRBV7-9,TRBJ2-5,CASSLPLTSGGARPETQYF
TRBV5-1,TRBJ2-2,CASSIGTSGASTGELFF
TRBV11-3,TRBJ1-6,CASSLGGQVDSPLHF
TRBV4-2,TRBJ2-1,CASSTTRLADNEQFF
TRBV19,TRBJ1-1,CASSPGGAGRTEAFF
TRBV6-5,TRBJ1-2,CASSPEGGKGYTF
TRBV14,TRBJ1-4,CASSQGLGGINEKLFF
TRBV10-3,TRBJ1-5,CAISEGLDQPQHF
TRBV19,TRBJ2-2,CASQTGNTGELFF
TRBV7-2,TRBJ1-5,CASSFRTGGVQPQHF
TRBV7-2,TRBJ2-5,CASSLALDPGTQYF
TRBV27,TRBJ2-5,CASGQQGAETQYF
TRBV6-4,TRBJ2-1,CASRAPSSEQFF
TRBV5-1,TRBJ2-2,CASSLDGGDTGELFF
TRBV7-2,TRBJ1-2,CASSLIVQGGGYTF
TRBV11-2,TRBJ2-2,CASSSPTGLNTGGLFF
TRBV7-2,TRBJ2-3,CASSPGEATDTQYF